Each of the 22 T cell receptor beta chains below was sequenced from the same sample in a study of cytomegalovirus exposure and HLA in healthy donors. PCR employed 60 Vbeta and 13 Jbeta primers. Assay: immunoSEQ multiplex PCR; the TCRdb copy retains only in-frame clones and omits some. This table has around 100,000 clones, roughly 8.2% appearing once. The sequenced material came from PBMCs. The origin of the receptors is a man in his forties or fifties in good health and CMV-seronegative.

Remarks on this clone: Distinct nucleotide sequences in the sample also encode this CDR3. The rearrangement links TRBV28 to TRBJ1-5; D is uncertain. V was clipped by 1 base and J by 6 bases, with 4 bases between them. The CDR3 covers 12 residues. In germline, CDR1 is MDHEN, CDR2 SYDVKM. The CDR3 protein is CASSLSSQPQHF. The DNA of the CDR3 is TGTGCCAGCAGTTTATCTTCTCAGCCCCAGCATTTT.

This chain uses TRBV5-1 with TRBJ1-4; D perhaps matches TRBD1 (5 bases). V was clipped by 4 bases and J by 6 bases, with 13 bases between them. Germline CDR1 SGHRS, CDR2 YFSETQ. The CDR3 has 14 amino acids. The CDR3 region has the DNA TGCGCCAGCAGCCCCGGACATTCGGATGAAAAACTGTTTTTT. As protein: CASSPGHSDEKLFF.

In its sample, this clone was seen a few times. The chain employs TRBV6-1 and TRBJ2-7; D is uncertain. This CDR3 is 14 amino acids long. With 6 bases removed from V and 3 bases from J, the gap between germline ends came to 15 bases. Germline CDR1 is MNHNS and CDR2 is SASEGT. The CDR3 protein is CASSGPDTIYEQYF. The CDR3 coding sequence is TGTGCCAGCAGCGGTCCTGACACGATCTACGAGCAGTACTTC.

CDR3 sequence: CASGSEGAGSPLHF. The CDR3 coding sequence is TGTGCCAGCGGCAGCGAGGGGGCAGGTTCACCCCTCCACTTT. The rearrangement links TRBV2 to TRBJ1-6, with TRBD1 identical over 7 bases. The CDR3 has 14 amino acids. Germline CDR1 and CDR2: SNHLY and FYNNEI. Trimming removed 8 bases from V and 9 bases from J; junction bases left unmatched: 10.

The rearrangement uses TRBV5-1 and TRBJ1-4, with 11 positions matching TRBD1. Germline loops: CDR1 SGHRS, CDR2 YFSETQ. The length of the CDR3 is 17 residues. J gave up 3 bases and V 0 bases, and 4 bases lay outside the gene matches. The CDR3 bases are TGCGCCAGCAGCTTGGGGACAGGGGGCGCAGCTAATGAAAAACTGTTTTTT. It translates to CASSLGTGGAANEKLFF.

V and J are TRBV7-3 and TRBJ2-1; unclear D gene. Germline CDR1 reads SGHTA; CDR2 reads FQGTGA. The CDR3 is 14 amino acids. Trimming removed 4 bases from V and 1 base from J, with 8 bases in between. CDR3 DNA sequence: TGTGCCAGCAGCTCCAGTTGGTCCTACAATGAGCAGTTCTTC. Its translation: CASSSSWSYNEQFF.

The V gene is TRBV28, the J gene TRBJ2-5, with 11 bases fitting TRBD2. CDR1 is MDHEN and CDR2 is SYDVKM in the germline V gene. The CDR3 runs to 14 residues. Trimming removed 5 bases from V and 3 bases from J; junction bases left unmatched: 2. The CDR3 here is CASSGLAGEETQYF. For the CDR3, the DNA is TGTGCCAGCAGTGGACTAGCGGGCGAAGAGACCCAGTACTTC. Using reference TRBV28 and TRBJ2-5 for the parts outside the CDR3, the full variable domain is DVKVTQSSRYLVKRTGEKVFLECVQDMDHENMFWYRQDPGLGLRLIYFSYDVKMKEKGDIPEGYSVSREKKERFSLILESASTNQTSMYLCASSGLAGEETQYFGPGTRLLVL.

V and J are TRBV27 and TRBJ2-7; D unclear. Deletions cut 2 bases from V and 4 bases from J, with 18 bases between. Germline V gene sequence: CDR1 MNHEY, CDR2 SMNVEV (reference sequence). There are 16 residues in the CDR3. The CDR3 region is CASSLISFGSTYEQYF. DNA of the CDR3: TGTGCCAGCAGTTTAATCAGTTTTGGGTCGACTTACGAGCAGTACTTC.

This chain uses TRBV5-5 with TRBJ2-2; D gene unclear. CDR1 and CDR2 from the germline V gene are SGHKS and YYEKEE (reference sequence). The CDR3 is made up of 14 amino acids. Trimming left V 0 bases short and J 2 bases short, with 5 bases between. The CDR3 region has the DNA TGTGCCAGCAGCTTGGTTAGCAACACCGGGGAGCTGTTTTTT. Protein sequence: CASSLVSNTGELFF.

The chain combines TRBV11-2 with TRBJ2-1, with TRBD2 identical over 9 bases. CDR1 SGHAT and CDR2 FQNNGV come from the germline V gene. The CDR3 loop spans 18 amino acids. The V and J ends lost 0 bases and 4 bases, in that order; junction bases with no gene match: 10. CDR3 loop: CASSLDSVVAGDYNEQFF. The CDR3 coding sequence is TGTGCCAGCAGCTTAGATTCTGTCGTAGCGGGAGATTACAATGAGCAGTTCTTC.

This clone was counted a few times. This chain uses TRBV9 with TRBJ2-2; TRBD2 matches 11 bases. With V trimmed by 0 bases and J by 4 bases, 2 bases remained unmatched. Per germline, CDR1 SGDLS and CDR2 YYNGEE. The CDR3 runs to 16 residues. CDR3 region: CASSVDSGRATGELFF. The CDR3 nucleotides read TGTGCCAGCAGCGTAGATAGCGGGAGGGCCACCGGGGAGCTGTTTTTT.

This chain uses TRBV5-6 with TRBJ2-1; the D is unclear. The length of the CDR3 is 12 residues. The germline CDR1 and CDR2 sequences are SGHDT and YYEEEE. Trimming took off 3 bases at V and 5 bases at J, with 6 bases between the two ends. This CDR3 is CASSSTNNEQFF. In DNA, the CDR3 is TGTGCCAGCAGCTCCACAAACAATGAGCAGTTCTTC.

In its sample, this clone was seen a few times. The CDR3 here is CASSTHLAIADSYNEQFF. The CDR3 DNA reads as TGTGCCAGTAGTACCCACCTAGCCATCGCCGACTCCTACAATGAGCAGTTCTTC. This sequence joins TRBV19 and TRBJ2-1, with a weak D call TRBD2 (5 bases). The CDR3 loop spans 18 amino acids. Germline CDR1 and CDR2: LNHDA and SQIVND (reference sequence). Trimming removed 4 bases from V and 0 bases from J, with 19 bases in between.

This clone occurred a few times. The chain employs TRBV6-5 and TRBJ2-1; D gene unclear. The CDR3 is 14 residues long. The V end lost 7 bases, the J end lost 9 bases, and 19 bases lay between the germline ends. Germline V gives CDR1 MNHEY, CDR2 SVGAGI. The DNA of the CDR3 is TGTGCCAGCAATAGGAATTCAGGCGATAGTGAGCAGTTCTTC. Translated: CASNRNSGDSEQFF.

This clone was seen once. The chain has TRBV4-1 and TRBJ2-2, with 8 bases matching TRBD2. The CDR3 runs to 16 residues. Germline V gene data show CDR1 as MGHRA and CDR2 as YSYEKL. Unmatched junction bases numbered 4, after V lost 0 bases and J lost 4 bases. The CDR3 is CASSQESGSGTGELFF. CDR3 DNA sequence: TGCGCCAGCAGCCAAGAGAGCGGGAGTGGCACCGGGGAGCTGTTTTTT.

The table lists this clone with a few counts. The rearrangement links TRBV27 to TRBJ2-7, with D uncertain. With 5 bases removed from V and 4 bases from J, the gap between germline ends came to 6 bases. The length of the CDR3 is 11 residues. The germline V gene has CDR1 MNHEY and CDR2 SMNVEV (reference sequence). CDR3 bases: TGTGCCAGCAGTAACTTATACGAGCAGTACTTC. Amino acids: CASSNLYEQYF.

The rearrangement joins TRBV5-6 to TRBJ1-4; unclear D gene. Looked up from germline, CDR1 is SGHDT and CDR2 is YYEEEE. The CDR3 covers 13 residues. Trimming removed 6 bases from V and 1 base from J, with 7 bases in between. The CDR3 bases are TGTGCCAGCACAGGAGGAACTAATGAAAAACTGTTTTTT. As protein: CASTGGTNEKLFF.

This clone has more than one count but fewer than ten. The chain recombines TRBV11-2 with TRBJ2-1, with 9 nucleotides matching TRBD1. Trimming cost V 6 bases and J 6 bases; bases outside gene matches: 9. Germline V CDR1 and CDR2: SGHAT, FQNNGV. The CDR3 length is 15 residues. CDR3 sequence reads: CASRDRDRVGNEQFF. Here the CDR3 DNA reads TGTGCCAGCAGGGACCGGGACAGGGTGGGCAATGAGCAGTTCTTC.

This clone was observed a few times. The chain links TRBV7-6 to TRBJ2-3; 14 nucleotides line up with TRBD2. This CDR3 has 15 amino acids. The V gene end was trimmed by 5 bases and the J gene end by 7 bases; junction bases not matched to a gene: 5. Germline CDR1 is SGHVS and CDR2 is FNYEAQ. The CDR3 sequence: CASSPGLAGGYTQYF. The CDR3 DNA reads TGTGCCAGCAGCCCCGGACTAGCGGGAGGTTATACGCAGTATTTT.

The J gene is TRBJ2-1, the V gene TRBV12-2; the table's TRBD2 call for D was not verified on the DNA. TRBV12-2 counts as a pseudogene. This CDR3 contains 15 residues. CDR3 amino acids: CASRLDPNRDNEQFF. CDR3 sequence (DNA): TGTGCAAGTCGCTTAGACCCTAATCGCGACAATGAGCAGTTCTTC.

The chain is built from TRBV27 and TRBJ1-2, with 9 nucleotides matching TRBD1. The CDR3 length is 15 residues. The V and J ends lost 6 bases and 9 bases, in that order; junction bases with no gene match: 14. The germline gives CDR1 MNHEY, CDR2 SMNVEV (reference sequence). The CDR3 protein is CASSRYGTGRASYTF. Written as DNA, the CDR3 is TGTGCCAGCAGCCGATACGGGACAGGGAGGGCAAGCTACACCTTC.

This clone was counted a few times. The rearrangement links TRBV29-1 to TRBJ2-7, with D possibly matching TRBD2 (5 bases). The V end lost 4 bases, the J end lost 2 bases, and 12 bases lay between the germline ends. Germline CDR1 is SQVTM and CDR2 is ANQGSEA. This CDR3 is built from 13 residues. In DNA form, the CDR3 reads TGCAGCGTTGGGGGAGTGCGAACCTACGAGCAGTACTTC. Encoded protein: CSVGGVRTYEQYF.